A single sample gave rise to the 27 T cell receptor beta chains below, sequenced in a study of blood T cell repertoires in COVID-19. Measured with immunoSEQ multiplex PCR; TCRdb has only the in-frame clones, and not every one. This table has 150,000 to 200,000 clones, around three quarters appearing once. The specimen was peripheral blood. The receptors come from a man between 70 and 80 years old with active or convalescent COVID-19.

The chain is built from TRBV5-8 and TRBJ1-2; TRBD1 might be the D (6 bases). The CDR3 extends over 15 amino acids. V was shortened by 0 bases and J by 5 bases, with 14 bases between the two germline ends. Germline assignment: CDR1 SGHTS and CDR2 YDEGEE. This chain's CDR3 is CASSLAQGRGYGYTF. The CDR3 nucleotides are TGTGCCAGCAGCTTGGCCCAGGGGAGAGGGTATGGCTACACCTTC.

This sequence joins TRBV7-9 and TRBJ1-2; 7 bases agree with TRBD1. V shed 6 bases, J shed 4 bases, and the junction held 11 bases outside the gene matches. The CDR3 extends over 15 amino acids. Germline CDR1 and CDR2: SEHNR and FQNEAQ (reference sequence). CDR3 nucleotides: TGTGCCAGCAGTAAAATCGGACAGGTCAGCTATGGCTACACCTTC. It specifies CASSKIGQVSYGYTF.

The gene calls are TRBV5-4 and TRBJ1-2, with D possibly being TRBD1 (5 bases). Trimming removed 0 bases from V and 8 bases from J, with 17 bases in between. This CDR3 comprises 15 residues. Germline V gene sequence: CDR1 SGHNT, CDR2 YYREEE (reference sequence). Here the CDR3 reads CASSLAGRLGGGYTF. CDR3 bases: TGTGCCAGCAGCTTGGCCGGACGACTCGGGGGGGGCTACACCTTC.

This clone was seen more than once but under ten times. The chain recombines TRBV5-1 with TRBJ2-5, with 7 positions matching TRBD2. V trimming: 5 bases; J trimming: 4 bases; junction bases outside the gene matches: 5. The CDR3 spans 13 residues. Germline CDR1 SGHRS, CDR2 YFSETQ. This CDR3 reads CASSRGERETQYF. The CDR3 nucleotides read TGCGCCAGCAGTCGGGGGGAGAGAGAGACCCAGTACTTC.

The DNA of the CDR3 is TGCGCCAGCAGCCCGACGGGGACGAACACCGGGGAGCTGTTTTTT. Amino acids: CASSPTGTNTGELFF. The chain uses TRBV4-1 and TRBJ2-2, with D tentatively TRBD2 (5 bases). The V end lost 4 bases, the J end lost 0 bases, and 9 bases lay between the germline ends. The CDR3 length is 15 residues. CDR1 is MGHRA and CDR2 is YSYEKL in the germline V gene.

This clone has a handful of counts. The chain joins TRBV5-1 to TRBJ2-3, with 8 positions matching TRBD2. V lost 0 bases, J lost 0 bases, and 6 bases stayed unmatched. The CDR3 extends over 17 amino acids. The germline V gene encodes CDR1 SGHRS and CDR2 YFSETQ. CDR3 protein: CASSLGLTGGSTDTQYF. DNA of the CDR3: TGCGCCAGCAGCTTGGGATTAACGGGAGGGAGCACAGATACGCAGTATTTT.

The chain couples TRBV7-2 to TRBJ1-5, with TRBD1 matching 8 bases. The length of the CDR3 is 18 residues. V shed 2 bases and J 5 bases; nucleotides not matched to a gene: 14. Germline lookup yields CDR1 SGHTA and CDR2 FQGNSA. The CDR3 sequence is CASSLLYGQGGKDQPQHF. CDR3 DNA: TGTGCCAGCAGCTTACTTTATGGACAGGGTGGGAAAGATCAGCCCCAGCATTTT.

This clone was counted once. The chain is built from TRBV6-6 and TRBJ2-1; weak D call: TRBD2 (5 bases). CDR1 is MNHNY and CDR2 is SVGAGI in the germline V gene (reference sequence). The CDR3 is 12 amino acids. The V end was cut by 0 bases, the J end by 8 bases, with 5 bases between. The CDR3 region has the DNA TGTGCCAGCAGTTACTCGGAGGATGAGCAGTTCTTC. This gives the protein CASSYSEDEQFF.

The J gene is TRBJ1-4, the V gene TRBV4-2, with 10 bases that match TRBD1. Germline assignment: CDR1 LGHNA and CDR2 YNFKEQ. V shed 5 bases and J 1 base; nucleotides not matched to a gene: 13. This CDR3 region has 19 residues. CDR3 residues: CASSKPGQGFLGTNEKLFF. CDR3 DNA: TGTGCCAGCAGCAAACCGGGACAGGGGTTTCTAGGAACTAATGAAAAACTGTTTTTT.

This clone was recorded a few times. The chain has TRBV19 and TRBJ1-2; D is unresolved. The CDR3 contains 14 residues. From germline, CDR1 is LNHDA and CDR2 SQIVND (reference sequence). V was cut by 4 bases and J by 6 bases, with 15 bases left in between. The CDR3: CASSSPREWDGYTF. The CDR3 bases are TGTGCCAGTAGTAGTCCCCGGGAATGGGATGGCTACACCTTC.

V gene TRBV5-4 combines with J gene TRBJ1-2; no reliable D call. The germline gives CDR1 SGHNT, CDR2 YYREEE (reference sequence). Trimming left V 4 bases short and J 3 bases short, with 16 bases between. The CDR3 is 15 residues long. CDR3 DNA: TGTGCCAGCAGCCTAGGAAAGGAGAGTTACTATGGCTACACCTTC. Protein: CASSLGKESYYGYTF.

CDR3 nucleotides: TGTGCCAGCTCAGTCCGGTTAGCAACTAATGAAAAACTGTTTTTT. This sequence encodes CASSVRLATNEKLFF. The V gene is TRBV18, the J gene TRBJ1-4; D is uncertain. Trimming took off 5 bases at V and 0 bases at J, with 10 bases between the two ends. The length of the CDR3 is 15 residues. Germline V gene data show CDR1 as KGHSH and CDR2 as LQKENI.

Here the CDR3 DNA reads TGTGCCAGCAGTGCCTCAGGGGAAAATCAGCCCCAGCATTTT. It encodes CASSASGENQPQHF. This chain joins TRBV25-1 and TRBJ1-5; weak D call: TRBD1 (6 bases). The V gene's germline CDR1 is MGHDK and CDR2 SYGVNS. The CDR3 extends over 14 amino acids. Trimming removed 4 bases at V and 4 bases at J, with 11 bases between. The whole variable domain, remainder taken from reference TRBV25-1 and TRBJ1-5, is EADIYQTPRYLVIGTGKKITLECSQTMGHDKMYWYQQDPGMELHLIHYSYGVNSTEKGDLSSESTVSRIRTEHFPLTLESARPSHTSQYLCASSASGENQPQHFGDGTRLSIL.

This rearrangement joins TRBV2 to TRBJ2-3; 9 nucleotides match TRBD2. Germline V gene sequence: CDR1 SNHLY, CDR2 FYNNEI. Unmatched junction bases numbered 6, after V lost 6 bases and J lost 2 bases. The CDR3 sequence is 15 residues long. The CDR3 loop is CASSFSGGPTDTQYF. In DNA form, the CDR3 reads TGTGCCAGCAGCTTTAGCGGGGGCCCCACAGATACGCAGTATTTT.

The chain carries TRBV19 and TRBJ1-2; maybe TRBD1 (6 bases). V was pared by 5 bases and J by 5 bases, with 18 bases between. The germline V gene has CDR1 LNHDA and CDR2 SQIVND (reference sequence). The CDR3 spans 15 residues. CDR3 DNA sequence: TGTGCCAGTAGTCCTCCTTGGACAGACGTATATGGCTACACCTTC. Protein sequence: CASSPPWTDVYGYTF.

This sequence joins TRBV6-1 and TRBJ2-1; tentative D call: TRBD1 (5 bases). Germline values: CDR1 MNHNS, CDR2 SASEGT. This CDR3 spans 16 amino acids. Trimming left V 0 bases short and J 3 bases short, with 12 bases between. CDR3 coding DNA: TGTGCCAGCAGTGAAGCGATCAGGGCCCACTACAATGAGCAGTTCTTC. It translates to CASSEAIRAHYNEQFF.

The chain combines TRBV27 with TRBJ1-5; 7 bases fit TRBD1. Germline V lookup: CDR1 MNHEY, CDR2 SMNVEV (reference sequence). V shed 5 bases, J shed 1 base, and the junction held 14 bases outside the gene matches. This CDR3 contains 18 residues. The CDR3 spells CASSLKQIVRGSNQPQHF. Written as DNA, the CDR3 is TGTGCCAGCAGTCTTAAGCAAATCGTCAGGGGGAGCAATCAGCCCCAGCATTTT.

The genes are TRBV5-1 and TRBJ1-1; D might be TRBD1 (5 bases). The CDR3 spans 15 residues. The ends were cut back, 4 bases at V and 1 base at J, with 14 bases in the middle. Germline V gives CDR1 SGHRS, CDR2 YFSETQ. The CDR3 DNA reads TGCGCCAGCAGCCTAATGGGGGGTTCGAACACTGAAGCTTTCTTT. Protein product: CASSLMGGSNTEAFF.

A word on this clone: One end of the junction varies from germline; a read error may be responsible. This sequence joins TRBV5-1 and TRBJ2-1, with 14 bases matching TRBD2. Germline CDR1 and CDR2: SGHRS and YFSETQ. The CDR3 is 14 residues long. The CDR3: CASRQTSGRAVELF. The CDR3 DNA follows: TGCGCCAGCAGACAGACTAGCGGGAGGGCCGTTGAGCTCTTC.

CDR3 nucleotides: TGCGCCAGCAGCTTGGGCCCTTCTCGGACTTCCTACGAGCAGTACTTC. It encodes CASSLGPSRTSYEQYF. The chain couples TRBV5-1 to TRBJ2-7; a possible D gene is TRBD2 (5 bases). This CDR3 is built from 16 residues. Germline loops: CDR1 SGHRS, CDR2 YFSETQ. The V end lost 0 bases, the J end lost 1 base, and 14 bases lay between the germline ends.

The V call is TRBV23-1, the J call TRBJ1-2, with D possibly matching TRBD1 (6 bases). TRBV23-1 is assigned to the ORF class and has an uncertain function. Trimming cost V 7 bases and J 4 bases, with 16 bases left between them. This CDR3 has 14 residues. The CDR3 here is CASTKGGGTYGYTF. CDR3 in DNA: TGCGCCAGCACCAAAGGGGGGGGGACCTATGGCTACACCTTC.

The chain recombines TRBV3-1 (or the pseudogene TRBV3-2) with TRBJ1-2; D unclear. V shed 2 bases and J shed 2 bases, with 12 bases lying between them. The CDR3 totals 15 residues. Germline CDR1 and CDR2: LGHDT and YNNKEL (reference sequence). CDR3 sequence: CASSQTVRENYGYTF. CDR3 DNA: TGTGCCAGCAGCCAAACCGTCCGGGAAAACTATGGCTACACCTTC.

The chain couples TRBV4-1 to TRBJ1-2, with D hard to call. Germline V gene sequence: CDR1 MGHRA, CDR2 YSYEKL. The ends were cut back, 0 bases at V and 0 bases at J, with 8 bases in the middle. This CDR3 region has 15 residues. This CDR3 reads CASSQDNTANYGYTF. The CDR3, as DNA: TGCGCCAGCAGCCAAGACAACACCGCTAACTATGGCTACACCTTC.

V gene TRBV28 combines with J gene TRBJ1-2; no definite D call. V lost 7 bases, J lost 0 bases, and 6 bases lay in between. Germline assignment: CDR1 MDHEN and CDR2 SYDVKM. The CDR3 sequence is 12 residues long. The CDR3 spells CASTDSNYGYTF. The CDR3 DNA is TGTGCCAGCACGGACTCTAACTATGGCTACACCTTC.

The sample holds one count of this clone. The CDR3 spells CASSDPQGNYEQYF. The CDR3 DNA is TGTGCCAGCAGTGACCCGCAGGGGAACTACGAGCAGTACTTC. The rearrangement joins TRBV28 to TRBJ2-7, with D tentatively TRBD1 (6 bases). The CDR3 is made up of 14 amino acids. CDR1 and CDR2 (germline): MDHEN, SYDVKM. With 5 bases removed from V and 3 bases from J, the gap between germline ends came to 14 bases. Filled out from reference TRBV28 and TRBJ2-7, the complete variable domain reads DVKVTQSSRYLVKRTGEKVFLECVQDMDHENMFWYRQDPGLGLRLIYFSYDVKMKEKGDIPEGYSVSREKKERFSLILESASTNQTSMYLCASSDPQGNYEQYFGPGTRLTVT.

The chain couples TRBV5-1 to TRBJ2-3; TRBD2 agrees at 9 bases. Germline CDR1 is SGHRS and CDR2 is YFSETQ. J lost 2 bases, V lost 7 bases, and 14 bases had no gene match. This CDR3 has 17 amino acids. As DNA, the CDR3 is TGCGCCAGCGCCCAATTGGACGGCGGGGGGGCCACAGATACGCAGTATTTT. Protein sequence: CASAQLDGGGATDTQYF.

DNA for the CDR3: TGCAGCGTCCGCCTGACAGGGGGAGATACGCAGTATTTT. It codes for CSVRLTGGDTQYF. The rearrangement links TRBV29-1 to TRBJ2-3; 9 bases match TRBD1. Per the germline V gene, CDR1 is SQVTM and CDR2 is ANQGSEA. J was trimmed by 5 bases and V by 6 bases; bases with no gene match: 6. The CDR3 has 13 residues.